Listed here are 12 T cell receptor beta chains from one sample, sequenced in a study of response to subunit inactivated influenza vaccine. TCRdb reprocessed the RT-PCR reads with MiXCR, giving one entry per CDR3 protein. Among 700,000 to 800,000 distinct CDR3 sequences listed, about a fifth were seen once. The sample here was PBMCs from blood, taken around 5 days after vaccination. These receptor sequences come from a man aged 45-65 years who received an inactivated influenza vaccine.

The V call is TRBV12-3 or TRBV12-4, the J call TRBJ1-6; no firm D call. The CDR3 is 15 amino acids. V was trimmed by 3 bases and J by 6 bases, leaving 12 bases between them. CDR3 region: CASSLIGGGNSPLHF. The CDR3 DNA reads TGTGCCAGCAGTTTGATAGGTGGCGGTAATTCACCCCTCCACTTT.

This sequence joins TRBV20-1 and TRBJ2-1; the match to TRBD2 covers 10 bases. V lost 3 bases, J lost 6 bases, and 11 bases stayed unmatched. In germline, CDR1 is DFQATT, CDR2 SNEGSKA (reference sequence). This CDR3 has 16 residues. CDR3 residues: CSARKFSGRRGNEQFF. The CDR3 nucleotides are TGCAGTGCTAGGAAGTTTAGCGGGAGGAGGGGCAATGAGCAGTTCTTC.

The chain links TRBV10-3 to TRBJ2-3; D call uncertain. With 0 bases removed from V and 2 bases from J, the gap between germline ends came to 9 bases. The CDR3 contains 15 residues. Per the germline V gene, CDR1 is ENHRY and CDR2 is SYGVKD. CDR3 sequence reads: CAISESKGNTDTQYF. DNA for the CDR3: TGTGCCATCAGTGAGTCGAAAGGTAACACAGATACGCAGTATTTT.

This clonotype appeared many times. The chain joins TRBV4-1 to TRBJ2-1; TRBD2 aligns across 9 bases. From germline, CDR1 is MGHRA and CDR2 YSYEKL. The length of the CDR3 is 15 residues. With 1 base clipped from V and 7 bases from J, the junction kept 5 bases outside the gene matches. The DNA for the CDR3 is TGCGCCAGCAGCCAAGGCGGGGGGGCCGTGAATGAGCAGTTCTTC. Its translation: CASSQGGGAVNEQFF.

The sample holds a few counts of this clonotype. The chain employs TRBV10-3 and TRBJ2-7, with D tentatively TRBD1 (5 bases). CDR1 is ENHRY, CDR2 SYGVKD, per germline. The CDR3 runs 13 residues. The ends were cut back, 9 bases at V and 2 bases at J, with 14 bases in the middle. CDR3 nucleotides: TGTGCCATTACGGACAAACCAACCTACGAGCAGTACTTC. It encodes CAITDKPTYEQYF.

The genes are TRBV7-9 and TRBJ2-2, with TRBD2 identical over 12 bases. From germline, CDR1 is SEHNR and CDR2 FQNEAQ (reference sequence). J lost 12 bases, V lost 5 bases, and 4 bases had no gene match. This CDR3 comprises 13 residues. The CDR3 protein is CASSPLAGGQLFF. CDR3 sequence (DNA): TGTGCCAGCAGCCCACTAGCGGGAGGACAGCTGTTTTTT.

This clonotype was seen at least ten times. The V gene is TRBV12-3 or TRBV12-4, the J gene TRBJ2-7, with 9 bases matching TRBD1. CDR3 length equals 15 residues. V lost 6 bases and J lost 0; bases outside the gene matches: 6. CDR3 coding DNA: TGTGCCAGCAGCTTGGGGACAGGGAGCTCCTACGAGCAGTACTTC. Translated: CASSLGTGSSYEQYF.

CDR3 region: CASSLERQGGTTGELFF. The CDR3, as DNA: TGTGCCAGCAGCTTGGAACGACAGGGTGGAACTACCGGGGAGCTGTTTTTT. The chain uses TRBV5-5 and TRBJ2-2; 7 positions agree with TRBD1. The V segment lost 0 bases and the J segment 5 bases; nucleotides outside the gene matches: 10. Germline V lookup: CDR1 SGHKS, CDR2 YYEKEE (reference sequence). The CDR3 is 17 residues long. Full variable domain (rest looked up from reference TRBV5-5 and TRBJ2-2): DAGVTQSPTHLIKTRGQQVTLRCSPISGHKSVSWYQQVLGQGPQFIFQYYEKEERGRGNFPDRFSARQFPNYSSELNVNALLLGDSALYLCASSLERQGGTTGELFFGEGSRLTVL.

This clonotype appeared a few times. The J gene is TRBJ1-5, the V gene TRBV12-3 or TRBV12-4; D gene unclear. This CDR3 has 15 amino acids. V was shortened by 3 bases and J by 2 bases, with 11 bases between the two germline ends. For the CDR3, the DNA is TGTGCCAGCAGTTTTTCGGGTGAGGGCAATCAGCCCCAGCATTTT. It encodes CASSFSGEGNQPQHF.

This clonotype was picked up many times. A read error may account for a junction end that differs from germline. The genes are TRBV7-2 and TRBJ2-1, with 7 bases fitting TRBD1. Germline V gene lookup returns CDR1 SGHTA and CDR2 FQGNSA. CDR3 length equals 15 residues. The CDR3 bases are TGTGCCAGCAGCTTAACCGGGACAGCCTATAATGAGCAGTTCTTC. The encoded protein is CASSLTGTAYNEQFF.

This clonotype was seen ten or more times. The CDR3 loop reads CASSLSRGQFF. The CDR3 coding sequence is TGTGCCAGCAGCTTAAGCCGGGGGCAGTTCTTC. The V call is TRBV7-2, the J call TRBJ2-1, with D perhaps TRBD2 (5 bases). Germline CDR1 and CDR2: SGHTA and FQGNSA. Trimming shortened V by 2 bases and J by 12 bases, and 8 bases separated the two germline ends. The CDR3 runs 11 residues.

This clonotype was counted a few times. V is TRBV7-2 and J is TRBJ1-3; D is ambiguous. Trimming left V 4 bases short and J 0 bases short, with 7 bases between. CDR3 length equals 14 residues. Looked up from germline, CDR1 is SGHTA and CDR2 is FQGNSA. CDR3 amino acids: CASSSTTSGNTIYF. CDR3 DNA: TGTGCCAGCAGCTCGACGACCTCTGGAAACACCATATATTTT.